The T cell receptor beta chain under discussion was sequenced for a study of beta chain features in type 1 diabetes. Sequenced material consisted of expressed TCRB transcripts (all of the isolated RNA was reverse transcribed). Data came from immunoSEQ multiplex PCR; TCRdb stores just in-frame clones and leaves some out. The sample records under 450,000 clones, 11% to 15% being singletons. The germline V and J ends were trimmed by 0 bases and 3 bases, with 12 bases remaining between them. CDR1 is SGHRS, CDR2 YFSETQ, per germline. The CDR3 contains 15 residues. The sample taken for sequencing was naive CD4+ T cells from blood. This chain connects TRBV5-1 to TRBJ1-2; D gene uncertain. This clonotype was obtained from a man in his thirties or forties in good health. Written as DNA, the CDR3 is TGCGCCAGCAGCTTGGGGGCCAGTAGGGACTATGGCTACACCTTC. It yields the protein CASSLGASRDYGYTF. Supplemented by reference TRBV5-1 and TRBJ1-2, the full variable domain reads KAGVTQTPRYLIKTRGQQVTLSCSPISGHRSVSWYQQTPGQGLQFLFEYFSETQRNKGNFPGRFSGRQFSNSRSEMNVSTLELGDSALYLCASSLGASRDYGYTFGSGTRLTVV.